Listed below are T cell receptor beta chains from one sample, sequenced in a study of cytomegalovirus exposure and HLA in healthy donors. Assay: immunoSEQ multiplex PCR; the TCRdb copy retains only in-frame clones and omits some. This sample has 170,000 or so clones, with 80% found just once. Sequenced sample: PBMCs. The receptor source for this set is a man younger than 40 in good health and CMV-seropositive. Each CDR3 is given with its conserved first and last residue. The D gene is left open where the match is weak. Size is stated for part of the rows, as once, few or many counts, or as a class when the clone is expanded.

clone size	J gene	D gene	V gene	CDR3 DNA	CDR3 protein
NA	TRBJ2-3	NA	TRBV5-4	TGTGCCAGCAGCTTGGCACTAGCCCGCCGCACAGATACGCAGTATTTT	CASSLALARRTDTQYF
NA	TRBJ1-3	NA	TRBV11-3	TGTGCCAGCAGCTTAGAGATGGGCAACTCTGGAAACACCATATATTTT	CASSLEMGNSGNTIYF
NA	TRBJ1-2	TRBD1	TRBV27	TGTGCCAGCAGTTTATCAGTTGGGACAGCCGCTAACTATGGCTACACCTTC	CASSLSVGTAANYGYTF
NA	TRBJ2-2	NA	TRBV29-1	TGCAGCGTTGAAAGGGGCGCGAACACCGGGGAGCTGTTTTTT	CSVERGANTGELFF
NA	TRBJ2-7	TRBD2	TRBV7-9	TGTGCCAGCAGCTTCAGCCTAGCGGGGTACGAGCAGTACTTC	CASSFSLAGYEQYF
NA	TRBJ2-2	TRBD2	TRBV6-5	TGTGCCAGCAGTTTTACTAGCGGGGGTGCCGGGGAGCTGTTTTTT	CASSFTSGGAGELFF
NA	TRBJ2-3	TRBD1	TRBV28	TGTGCCAGCCGCAGACAGGGGGGGACAGATACGCAGTATTTT	CASRRQGGTDTQYF
NA	TRBJ1-1	NA	TRBV30	TGTGCCTGGGGGTGGGCCGAAGCTTTCTTT	CAWGWAEAFF
NA	TRBJ2-5	NA	TRBV12-2	TGTGCAAGTCGCTTGGGGGGGAGAGGGGAGACCCAGTACTTC	CASRLGGRGETQYF
NA	TRBJ1-2	NA	TRBV6-5	TGTGCCAGCAGTTACTCGAGGCAAAACTATGGCTACACCTTC	CASSYSRQNYGYTF
NA	TRBJ2-2	TRBD2	TRBV7-9	TGTGCCAGCAGCTCGCAGCGGGGGCCCTACACCGGGGAGCTGTTTTTT	CASSSQRGPYTGELFF
NA	TRBJ2-5	TRBD1	TRBV5-1	TGCGCCAGCAGCTATCAACCGGGACAGGGGATAGAGACCCAGTACTTC	CASSYQPGQGIETQYF
once	TRBJ1-1	TRBD1	TRBV12-5	TGTGCTAGTGGTTTGGACAGGGGGACGATCACTGAAGCTTTCTTT	CASGLDRGTITEAFF
NA	TRBJ2-2	TRBD2	TRBV5-1	TGCGCCAGCAGCCAGACAGCCACTAGCGGGAGGGGCACCGGGGAGCTGTTTTTT	CASSQTATSGRGTGELFF
NA	TRBJ1-1	TRBD1	TRBV30	TGTGCCTGGAGGGGGACAGGGACCACTGAAGCTTTCTTT	CAWRGTGTTEAFF
NA	TRBJ1-2	NA	TRBV14	TGTGCCAGCAGCCAGAGACGGCGGGATGGCTACACCTTC	CASSQRRRDGYTF
NA	TRBJ2-7	TRBD1	TRBV10-1	TGCGCCAGCAGTAGGGACAGTTCCACCTACGAGCAGTACTTC	CASSRDSSTYEQYF
NA	TRBJ2-1	NA	TRBV11-2	TGTGCCAGCAGCTCGTACCCAGGGGGGAGCTCCTACAATGAGCAGTTCTTC	CASSSYPGGSSYNEQFF
few	TRBJ1-2	NA	TRBV6-5	TGTGCCAGCAGTCGTCGCCCTGGGGCCAGCTATGGCTACACCTTC	CASSRRPGASYGYTF
NA	TRBJ1-4	TRBD1	TRBV27	TGTGCCAGCAGGAAACAGGGGGCCGATGAAAAACTGTTTTTT	CASRKQGADEKLFF
NA	TRBJ1-2	TRBD1	TRBV5-6	TGTGCCAGCAGCGTTAACTTAGGGGGCCGGGGCTACACCTTC	CASSVNLGGRGYTF
NA	TRBJ1-2	NA	TRBV2	TGTGCCAGCAGCGAGGGAGTAGGAGGCTACACCTTC	CASSEGVGGYTF
NA	TRBJ2-1	TRBD1	TRBV4-2	TGTGCCAGCAGCCAAGACCTACGGGGACAGGGGACCTACAATGAGCAGTTCTTC	CASSQDLRGQGTYNEQFF
NA	TRBJ2-1	NA	TRBV6-1	TGTGCCAGCAGCCTTCCTAACCACGCGAACAATGAGCAGTTCTTC	CASSLPNHANNEQFF
NA	TRBJ1-3	NA	TRBV7-8	TGTGCCAGCAGCACAAGCGATCCAGGAAACACCATATATTTT	CASSTSDPGNTIYF
NA	TRBJ2-3	TRBD1	TRBV7-2	TGTGCCAGCAGCTTCCCCGGGACAGGTACGCAGTATTTT	CASSFPGTGTQYF
NA	TRBJ2-3	NA	TRBV5-1	TGCGCCAGCAGCTATGAAGCGTTGACAGATACGCAGTATTTT	CASSYEALTDTQYF
NA	TRBJ2-2	TRBD2	TRBV7-2	TGTGCCAGCAGCTTAGCTAGCGGGGGGAGCACCGGGGAGCTGTTTTTT	CASSLASGGSTGELFF
once	TRBJ1-1	NA	TRBV9	TGTGCCAGCAGCGTAGACGGGCAGGGTGAAGCTTTCTTT	CASSVDGQGEAFF
few	TRBJ1-5	TRBD1	TRBV27	TGTGCCAGCAGTTCGGGACAGCGTTATAGCAATCAGCCCCAGCATTTT	CASSSGQRYSNQPQHF
NA	TRBJ2-6	TRBD1	TRBV7-9	TGTGCCAGCAGCCAAACAGGGGGCAAGTTTGGGGCCAACGTCCTGACTTTC	CASSQTGGKFGANVLTF